This T cell receptor beta chain is from a study of cytomegalovirus exposure and HLA in healthy donors. Study context: Unique TCRs numbering some 93 million, obtained from HLA-typed donors, made up an early data release.

Germline loops: CDR1 SGHRS, CDR2 YFSETQ. The CDR3 runs 15 residues. V trimming: 2 bases; J trimming: 1 base; junction bases outside the gene matches: 0. The PCR was carried out with 60 Vbeta primers and 13 Jbeta primers. Repertoires were generated with immunoSEQ multiplex PCR, while TCRdb's copy carries only in-frame clones and drops some. The sample lists around 86,000 clones, roughly 79% seen once, with roughly 6% in the top ten. The clonotype comes from a female donor in good health and CMV-seronegative. Material: PBMCs. V and J are TRBV5-1 and TRBJ2-6; 7 nucleotides line up with TRBD2. The CDR3 loop is CASSFGGSGANVLTF. As DNA, the CDR3 is TGCGCCAGCAGCTTCGGGGGGTCTGGGGCCAACGTCCTGACTTTC.